The 21 T cell receptor beta chains listed next were all sequenced from one sample in a study of blood T cell repertoires in COVID-19. The table came from immunoSEQ multiplex PCR; TCRdb's copy has only in-frame clones and leaves some out. Of over 350,000 clones in the sample, roughly 85% were seen once. Sequenced material: PBMCs or T cells enriched from blood (not recorded which). The receptors shown here come from a woman between 18 and 29 years old with acute COVID-19.

J is TRBJ2-3 and V is TRBV28, with 9 nucleotides matching TRBD2. With V trimmed by 8 bases and J by 2 bases, 5 bases remained unmatched. The CDR3 is made up of 14 amino acids. Germline CDR1 MDHEN, CDR2 SYDVKM. The CDR3 reads CASGASGNTDTQYF. DNA of the CDR3: TGTGCCAGCGGGGCTAGCGGGAACACAGATACGCAGTATTTT.

V and J are TRBV4-2 and TRBJ2-3; TRBD2 might be the D (6 bases). The germline V gene has CDR1 LGHNA and CDR2 YNFKEQ. Trimming removed 4 bases at V and 6 bases at J, with 20 bases between. The CDR3 loop spans 16 amino acids. CDR3 in amino acids: CASSLPLAGGVDTQYF. CDR3 DNA: TGTGCCAGCAGCCTCCCGCTTGCCGGAGGGGTGGATACGCAGTATTTT.

The chain joins TRBV5-1 to TRBJ2-7; 8 nucleotides line up with TRBD1. Germline values: CDR1 SGHRS, CDR2 YFSETQ. J lost 0 bases, V lost 2 bases, and 4 bases had no gene match. This CDR3 region has 15 residues. In DNA form, the CDR3 reads TGCGCCAGCAGCTTACGGGACAGGAACTCCTACGAGCAGTACTTC. Its protein product is CASSLRDRNSYEQYF.

J is TRBJ2-5 and V is TRBV5-1; TRBD2 agrees at 7 bases. The germline V gene has CDR1 SGHRS and CDR2 YFSETQ. The CDR3 loop spans 13 amino acids. Trimming removed 4 bases from V and 4 bases from J; junction bases left unmatched: 4. As DNA, the CDR3 is TGCGCCAGCAGCCGCAGGGAGGGAGAGACCCAGTACTTC. Its translation: CASSRREGETQYF.

The chain joins TRBV7-2 to TRBJ1-2; D uncertain. Trimming pared 2 bases from V and 2 bases from J, leaving 9 bases between. The CDR3 has 14 amino acids. Germline V gene data show CDR1 as SGHTA and CDR2 as FQGNSA. The CDR3 nucleotides read TGTGCCAGCAGCTTACTAGGCAGAAACTATGGCTACACCTTC. Its protein product is CASSLLGRNYGYTF. The entire variable domain, with the rest obtained from reference TRBV7-2 and TRBJ1-2, is as follows: GAGVSQSPSNKVTEKGKDVELRCDPISGHTALYWYRQSLGQGLEFLIYFQGNSAPDKSGLPSDRFSAERTGGSVSTLTIQRTQQEDSAVYLCASSLLGRNYGYTFGSGTRLTVV.

This chain connects TRBV3-1 (or the pseudogene TRBV3-2) to TRBJ1-1, with 7 bases aligning to TRBD1. Per germline, CDR1 LGHDT and CDR2 YNNKEL (reference sequence). Unmatched junction bases numbered 8, after V lost 1 base and J lost 0 bases. The CDR3 has 17 residues. The CDR3 spells CASSQGTGGALNTEAFF. As DNA, the CDR3 is TGTGCCAGCAGCCAAGGGACAGGAGGGGCTTTGAACACTGAAGCTTTCTTT.

The chain employs TRBV12-3 or TRBV12-4 and TRBJ2-5, with TRBD2 identical over 7 bases. The CDR3 runs to 13 residues. The V and J ends lost 7 bases and 7 bases, in that order; junction bases with no gene match: 9. CDR3 in DNA: TGTGCCAGCAACGCGGGGGAGCGCCGGACCCAGTACTTC. This encodes CASNAGERRTQYF.

The rearrangement links TRBV2 to TRBJ1-4; 8 bases map to TRBD1. Germline V gene sequence: CDR1 SNHLY, CDR2 FYNNEI. V gave up 6 bases and J gave up 3 bases; unmatched junction bases: 6. The length of the CDR3 is 15 residues. This CDR3 is CASSGQGVPNEKLFF. The CDR3 bases are TGTGCCAGCAGCGGACAGGGTGTACCTAATGAAAAACTGTTTTTT.

This chain uses TRBV5-1 with TRBJ2-7; 10 nucleotides match TRBD1. Germline trimming cut 2 bases from V and 5 bases from J; bases unmatched to any gene: 4. Germline loops: CDR1 SGHRS, CDR2 YFSETQ. CDR3 length: 14 residues. CDR3 coding DNA: TGCGCCAGCAGCTTTTCCGGGACAGGGGACGAGCAGTACTTC. This encodes CASSFSGTGDEQYF.

The chain links TRBV18 to TRBJ1-3; D ambiguous. CDR3 size: 17 residues. The germline V gene encodes CDR1 KGHSH and CDR2 LQKENI. The V gene lost 6 bases and the J gene lost 0 bases, with 18 bases spanning the gap. The CDR3 loop is CASSPLGAQNSGNTIYF. The CDR3 nucleotides read TGTGCCAGCTCCCCATTAGGAGCCCAAAACTCTGGAAACACCATATATTTT. Full variable domain (remainder filled in from reference TRBV18 and TRBJ1-3): NAGVMQNPRHLVRRRGQEARLRCSPMKGHSHVYWYRQLPEEGLKFMVYLQKENIIDESGMPKERFSAEFPKEGPSILRIQQVVRGDSAAYFCASSPLGAQNSGNTIYFGEGSWLTVV.

CDR3 sequence: CASQTSTDTQYF. DNA of the CDR3: TGTGCCAGCCAAACTAGCACAGATACGCAGTATTTT. J is TRBJ2-3 and V is TRBV25-1; no firm D call. V shed 8 bases and J shed 0 bases, with 6 bases lying between them. In germline, CDR1 is MGHDK, CDR2 SYGVNS. This CDR3 region has 12 residues.

In its sample, this clone was seen a few times. The V call is TRBV12-2, the J call TRBJ2-2; the table gives TRBD1 as D, unverified against the DNA. TRBV12-2 is a pseudogene. This CDR3 has 15 residues. This chain's CDR3 is CASRFKGCRTGELFF. The CDR3 DNA is TGTGCAAGTCGCTTTAAGGGGTGCAGGACCGGGGAGCTGTTTTTT.

The chain is built from TRBV7-9 and TRBJ1-1, with D maybe TRBD1 (6 bases). The V end lost 10 bases, the J end lost 2 bases, and 17 bases lay between the germline ends. The CDR3 consists of 14 residues. The germline V gene has CDR1 SEHNR and CDR2 FQNEAQ (reference sequence). CDR3 bases: TGTGCCACGGCTCAGGGGCAGCTAAACACTGAAGCTTTCTTT. This codes for CATAQGQLNTEAFF.

For the CDR3, the DNA is TGTGCCAGCAGAGTCGGACAGGGTTCCTATGGCTACACCTTC. Translating gives CASRVGQGSYGYTF. This chain connects TRBV28 to TRBJ1-2, with 8 bases lining up with TRBD1. With V trimmed by 6 bases and J by 4 bases, 7 bases remained unmatched. The V gene's germline CDR1 is MDHEN and CDR2 SYDVKM. CDR3 length: 14 residues.

The chain combines TRBV12-5 with TRBJ1-5, with D maybe TRBD1 (6 bases). Per the germline V gene, CDR1 is LGHNT and CDR2 is FRNRAP. V was cut by 0 bases and J by 3 bases, with 12 bases left in between. CDR3 length: 16 amino acids. The CDR3 here is CASGLVGHLLNQPQHF. The CDR3 DNA reads as TGTGCTAGTGGTTTGGTGGGACATTTACTCAATCAGCCCCAGCATTTT.

CDR3 loop: CASSLLQASYEQYF. The CDR3 DNA reads as TGCGCCAGCAGCTTGCTCCAAGCCTCTTACGAGCAGTACTTC. This chain joins TRBV5-1 and TRBJ2-7; the D is unclear. Germline V CDR1 and CDR2: SGHRS, YFSETQ. This CDR3 comprises 14 residues. Trimming removed 1 base at V and 4 bases at J, with 12 bases between.

The V gene is TRBV29-1, the J gene TRBJ1-2; 9 bases line up with TRBD1. Germline assignment: CDR1 SQVTM and CDR2 ANQGSEA. V was clipped by 3 bases and J by 4 bases; unmatched bases: 12. CDR3 length: 16 amino acids. CDR3 bases: TGCAGCGTTGACCGCCTTACAGGGGGCGGGGGCTATGGCTACACCTTC. Its translation is CSVDRLTGGGGYGYTF.

The V and J genes are TRBV13 and TRBJ2-3, with 8 positions matching TRBD2. CDR1 PRHDT and CDR2 FYEKMQ come from the germline V gene (reference sequence). This CDR3 comprises 11 residues. Trimming cost V 3 bases and J 13 bases; bases outside gene matches: 3. The chain's CDR3 is CASSFGTSEYF. In DNA form, the CDR3 reads TGTGCCAGCAGCTTCGGGACTAGTGAGTATTTT.

V is TRBV3-1 (or the pseudogene TRBV3-2) and J is TRBJ1-4; D might be TRBD1 (5 bases). The germline V gene has CDR1 LGHDT and CDR2 YNNKEL (reference sequence). Trimming pared 0 bases from V and 7 bases from J, leaving 9 bases between. The length of the CDR3 is 14 residues. The CDR3 is CASSQDTRAEKLFF. The CDR3 DNA reads as TGTGCCAGCAGCCAAGACACCAGGGCTGAAAAACTGTTTTTT.

In nucleotides, the CDR3 is TGTGCCAGGAAAGGACAGGGGGCAAACGAGCAGTACTTC. Protein: CARKGQGANEQYF. The rearrangement uses TRBV27 and TRBJ2-7; 11 nucleotides agree with TRBD1. The CDR3 is 13 residues long. Trimming removed 9 bases from V and 5 bases from J; junction bases left unmatched: 6. Germline V lookup: CDR1 MNHEY, CDR2 SMNVEV (reference sequence).

V and J are TRBV11-2 and TRBJ2-2, with 7 positions matching TRBD2. Germline loops: CDR1 SGHAT, CDR2 FQNNGV. The CDR3 loop spans 18 amino acids. V lost 0 bases to trimming and J lost 6 bases; unmatched junction nucleotides: 13. CDR3: CASSLEGGSRVRAGELFF. CDR3 bases: TGTGCCAGCAGCTTAGAGGGCGGGAGTAGGGTTAGGGCCGGGGAGCTGTTTTTT.